This T cell receptor beta chain was sequenced during a study of blood T cell repertoires in COVID-19. About the research overall: From the United States, Italy and Spain came samples of acute and convalescent COVID-19. PBMCs, B-cell-depleted T cells, or T cells provided the cDNA or gDNA that made up the material.

The trim removed 0 bases at V and 4 bases at J, leaving 1 base unmatched. Germline V gives CDR1 SGHTS, CDR2 YDEGEE. This CDR3 has 13 residues. Sequenced by immunoSEQ multiplex PCR; TCRdb stores in-frame clones only, minus some. This table holds some 500,000 clones, 70% to 90% found once. The sequencing sample was made of PBMCs or T cells enriched from blood (not recorded which). The rearrangement joins TRBV5-8 to TRBJ2-7; 7 bases are a match to TRBD1. The sequence came from a middle-aged woman who had recovered from COVID-19. The DNA for the CDR3 is TGTGCCAGCAGCTTGGGGACAGGTTACGAGCAGTACTTC. The encoded protein is CASSLGTGYEQYF.